This TCR beta chain was found in a study of blood T cell repertoires in COVID-19. Looking at the study overall: Acute-phase and convalescent COVID-19 samples originated in the United States, Italy and Spain. In each case, the material was cDNA or gDNA derived from T cells, B-cell-depleted T cells, or PBMCs.

Assay used: immunoSEQ multiplex PCR; TCRdb lists only in-frame clones, some missing. The sample contains a few hundred thousand clones, about nine tenths of which appear only once. This CDR3 is built from 17 residues. The J segment lost 2 bases and the V segment lost 1 base, leaving 5 bases of the junction unmatched. Germline CDR1 SEHNR, CDR2 FQNEAQ (reference sequence). Sequenced: PBMCs or T cells enriched from blood (not recorded which). This chain joins TRBV7-9 and TRBJ2-3; 11 nucleotides agree with TRBD1. This TCR derives from a woman in her fifties or sixties who had recovered from COVID-19. The CDR3 region is CASSLGDRGVFTDTQYF. CDR3 DNA: TGTGCCAGCAGCTTAGGGGACAGGGGGGTCTTCACAGATACGCAGTATTTT.